This T cell receptor beta chain was sequenced for a study of cytomegalovirus exposure and HLA in healthy donors. Study outcomes and limitations: Later on, an analysis tied under 20,000 TCR beta sequences to HLA alleles at 0.05 false discovery rate.

The CDR3 totals 15 residues. Germline trimming cut 4 bases from V and 9 bases from J; bases unmatched to any gene: 8. The V gene's germline CDR1 is MDHEN and CDR2 SYDVKM. PCR amplification relied on 60 Vbeta primers (plus 13 Jbeta primers). In the authors' workflow: Later analysis identified some 88 million unique TCR beta chains, roughly 11 million shared. Sequencing was performed with immunoSEQ multiplex PCR; in TCRdb, only in-frame clones are kept and a portion is missing. V and J calls and clone size are copied from that table; D and trimming were computed from the DNA. The table lists about 140,000 clones, 80% to 85% of them singletons. As regards this clone: The antigen remains unidentified.

The chain links TRBV28 to TRBJ1-4, with 10 bases identical to TRBD1. The clonotype originates from a male donor in good health and CMV-seropositive. Sequencing was performed on PBMCs. The CDR3 DNA is TGTGCCAGCAGTTCTGGGACAGGGGCAGTCAAAAAACTGTTTTTT. This gives the protein CASSSGTGAVKKLFF.